The clone carrying this TCR beta chain was detected only once. Its antigen is unknown. This sample was taken from a study of OX40 agonist ivuxolimab in advanced cancers. At the level of the study: Age averaged approximately 60 years (range roughly 20 to 90), and around 87% were male. Two cutaneous melanoma patients and one hepatocellular carcinoma patient, three in all, had partial responses.

V was pared by 4 bases and J by 5 bases, with 29 bases between. The germline CDR1 and CDR2 sequences are LGHNA and YSLEER. This CDR3 contains 20 residues. Study-level findings and limits: CD4+ and CD8+ blood T cells expanded clonally by week 6 at 0.1 to 3.0 mg/kg. What antigens the expanded peripheral T cells recognized was never established.

The repertoire was sequenced with immunoSEQ multiplex PCR; TCRdb's copy has only in-frame clones and lacks some. The sample records 40,000 to 45,000 clones, 70% to 90% being singletons. J is TRBJ2-2 and V is TRBV4-3, with D tentatively TRBD2 (5 bases). This TCR derives from an adult with an advanced solid tumor such as melanoma, head and neck, liver or kidney cancer. The sample was CD4+ or CD8+ T cells sorted from blood, taken in a trial of the OX40 agonist ivuxolimab. CDR3: CASSRKTPGTGLRVTGELFF. CDR3 bases: TGCGCCAGCAGCCGTAAAACCCCGGGCACGGGGTTAAGAGTGACCGGGGAGCTGTTTTTT.